This TCR beta chain was profiled in a study of Graves' ophthalmopathy and Graves' hyperthyroidism. Germline-derived CDR1 and CDR2 are SNHLY and FYNNEI. With termini counted, the CDR3 has 9 amino acids. Researchers took RNA transcripts and amplified TCR beta CDR3 regions from them. HTBI primers primed a first-round RT-PCR, and a second-round multiplex PCR followed. Each CDR3 protein gets one entry after TCRdb re-called the multiplex PCR reads with MiXCR. The sample shows hundreds of thousands of distinct CDR3 sequences, over 40% of them seen only once. Comment on this clonotype: A read error is likely, as this CDR3 ends without the conserved phenylalanine or tryptophan. Because the CDR3's place on the DNA is in doubt, the DNA is left out and the CDR3 is given as listed by TCRdb.

The chain combines TRBV2 with TRBJ2-6; no DNA check was done on the table's D call, TRBD2. This clonotype originated in an adult man with Graves' ophthalmopathy. Material for sequencing was peripheral blood. CDR3 loop: CASSALLGP.